This TCR beta chain was sequenced during a study of post-analysis software for immune sequencing data. Study background: The disease courses spanned relapsing-remitting, secondary progressive and progressive-relapsing forms of multiple sclerosis.

Points from the study as a whole: In multiple sclerosis, normalized Chao1 diversity was significantly below that of controls. The five TRBV segments detected at higher frequency in patients than in controls included TRBV5-6, TRBV5-1 and TRBV20-1.

Unique molecular identifiers tagged the TCR beta cDNA libraries. From the PCR reads, TCRdb called clonotypes with MiXCR, one entry per CDR3 protein. The repertoire holds 150,000 to 200,000 distinct CDR3 sequences, with roughly 31% as singletons. The CDR3 is 14 residues long. Germline CDR1 reads LGHDT; CDR2 reads YNNKEL (reference sequence). With 0 bases removed from V and 7 bases from J, the gap between germline ends came to 12 bases. The table lists this clonotype with a few counts. What it binds is not known. A single base separates this from a much larger clone, so it may be a read error. This TCR derives from a girl between 10 and 17 years old with multiple sclerosis. The sample taken for sequencing was blood. The chain is built from TRBV3-1 and TRBJ2-5; D possibly corresponds to TRBD2 (7 bases). CDR3 region: CASSQDTRGGTQYF. For the CDR3, the DNA is TGTGCCAGCAGCCAAGATACTAGGGGGGGGACCCAGTACTTC.